The clone carrying this T cell receptor beta chain was counted between two and nine times. This entry belongs to a study of T cell changes during pregnancy in multiple sclerosis. Germline loops: CDR1 SEHNR, CDR2 FQNEAQ (reference sequence). The CDR3 extends over 11 amino acids. V lost 5 bases and J lost 8, with 9 bases in between. TCRdb's copy holds only in-frame clones and misses some; the assay was immunoSEQ multiplex PCR. The sample lists around 37,000 clones; around nine tenths were seen once. This clonotype was obtained from a female donor with multiple sclerosis, enrolled in a pregnancy study. The gene calls are TRBV7-9 and TRBJ1-1; D might be TRBD1 (5 bases). This specimen consisted of CD8+ T cells from peripheral blood mononuclear cells, obtained in the third trimester of pregnancy. The CDR3 region has the DNA TGTGCCAGCAGCCCAACAGGCGAAGCTTTCTTT. The encoded protein is CASSPTGEAFF.